This entry describes one T cell receptor (beta chain). No antigen is known for it. This sample was taken from a study of T cell responses to AZD1222 COVID-19 vaccine. Measured with immunoSEQ multiplex PCR; TCRdb has only the in-frame clones, and not every one. In the table there are over 40,000 clones, around 85% of which are singletons. General study points: Within unmutated variant regions lay the reported targets of nearly half of spike-specific TCRs. Only 5 or 6 AZD1222 recipients tested seropositive at baseline. Spike regions recognized by vaccine-associated CD4 TCRs spanned the protein, led by 160-218 and 743-854. In a largely white British group with more females than males, clonal diversity was possibly underestimated.

The receptor's source is an adult in good health. Sequenced material: peripheral blood, taken on day 0 of AZD1222 vaccination.

The CDR3 protein is CASSMDRGIYGYTF. The CDR3 DNA follows: TGTGCCAGCAGCATGGACAGGGGGATCTATGGCTACACCTTC. The gene calls are TRBV5-5 and TRBJ1-2, with 10 bases fitting TRBD1. Per the germline V gene, CDR1 is SGHKS and CDR2 is YYEKEE (reference sequence). CDR3 length: 14 residues. After removal of 4 bases from V and 4 bases from J, the junction contained 4 bases not matched to a gene.